These 13 T cell receptor beta chains were all obtained from the same sample, sequenced in a study of long-term antiretroviral therapy in people with HIV. Survey-level resolution applied to immunoSEQ assay v3.0. Generated by immunoSEQ multiplex PCR, the TCRdb table keeps only in-frame clones and is missing some. The sample has around 29,000 clones, around 95% seen once. The input for sequencing was unsorted PBMCs, taken 5.3 years after starting antiretroviral therapy. The source is a man in his fifties or sixties with HIV.

The rearrangement uses TRBV6-1 and TRBJ2-7; 9 positions agree with TRBD2. Looked up from germline, CDR1 is MNHNS and CDR2 is SASEGT. The length of the CDR3 is 14 residues. J lost 5 bases, V lost 4 bases, and 6 bases had no gene match. CDR3 sequence reads: CASSAEWTSDEQYF. For the CDR3, the DNA is TGTGCCAGCAGTGCGGAATGGACTAGCGACGAGCAGTACTTC.

The chain has TRBV6-1 and TRBJ2-1, with D possibly matching TRBD2 (5 bases). This CDR3 has 14 residues. Germline V gene sequence: CDR1 MNHNS, CDR2 SASEGT. Trimming stripped 8 bases from V and 0 bases from J, with 11 bases between. The CDR3 DNA follows: TGTGCCAGCGTCTGGACTGGCTCCTACAATGAGCAGTTCTTC. Its protein is CASVWTGSYNEQFF.

The chain couples TRBV19 to TRBJ2-7; no clear D. Trimming removed 11 bases at V and 0 bases at J, with 5 bases between. This CDR3 is built from 10 residues. CDR1 LNHDA and CDR2 SQIVND come from the germline V gene (reference sequence). CDR3 region: CAWVSYEQYF. CDR3 nucleotide sequence: TGTGCCTGGGTCTCCTACGAGCAGTACTTC.

V gene TRBV7-9 combines with J gene TRBJ2-3; D is possibly TRBD2 (7 bases). V lost 4 bases to trimming and J lost 0 bases, with 20 bases between them. The CDR3 loop spans 18 amino acids. Germline loops: CDR1 SEHNR, CDR2 FQNEAQ (reference sequence). Here the CDR3 reads CASSSPLGGGASTDTQYF. The CDR3 region has the DNA TGTGCCAGCAGCTCCCCACTCGGAGGGGGGGCCAGCACAGATACGCAGTATTTT.

J is TRBJ2-1 and V is TRBV20-1; D is unresolved. Trimming stripped 3 bases from V and 7 bases from J, with 7 bases between. The CDR3 consists of 11 residues. Germline assignment: CDR1 DFQATT and CDR2 SNEGSKA (reference sequence). This chain's CDR3 is CSARTPNEQFF. CDR3 nucleotides: TGCAGTGCTAGGACCCCGAATGAGCAGTTCTTC.

The chain carries TRBV13 and TRBJ1-2; 11 bases map to TRBD1. This CDR3 has 16 amino acids. Trimming cost V 6 bases and J 4 bases; bases outside gene matches: 10. Per the germline V gene, CDR1 is PRHDT and CDR2 is FYEKMQ (reference sequence). CDR3 in amino acids: CASSNVGQGEGYGYTF. The DNA of the CDR3 is TGTGCCAGCAGTAATGTGGGACAGGGGGAAGGCTATGGCTACACCTTC.

The chain's CDR3 is CASSLVGGTYEQYF. The DNA of the CDR3 is TGTGCCAGCAGCTTGGTAGGCGGGACCTACGAGCAGTACTTC. The chain employs TRBV5-8 and TRBJ2-7; tentatively, D is TRBD2 (6 bases). The CDR3 extends over 14 amino acids. V was pared by 0 bases and J by 2 bases, with 9 bases between. Looked up from germline, CDR1 is SGHTS and CDR2 is YDEGEE.

This clone has a single count. The CDR3, as DNA: TGTGCCAGCAGCAAGTGCACTAGCGGGGGGAACACCGGGGAGCTGTTTTTT. Its protein product is CASSKCTSGGNTGELFF. The chain joins TRBV21-1 to TRBJ2-2; TRBD2, as called in the table, went unchecked against the DNA. TRBV21-1 is listed as a pseudogene. This CDR3 comprises 17 residues.

V is TRBV4-1 and J is TRBJ1-3, with D possibly TRBD1 on 6 matching bases. The CDR3 is 16 residues long. Germline V gives CDR1 MGHRA, CDR2 YSYEKL. Trimming left V 8 bases short and J 0 bases short, with 17 bases between. The CDR3 here is CASSRQEQSSGNTIYF. The CDR3 coding sequence is TGCGCCAGCTCTCGACAGGAGCAATCCTCTGGAAACACCATATATTTT.

The count of this clone is one. This rearrangement joins TRBV10-3 to TRBJ1-2; tentatively, D is TRBD1 (5 bases). V shed 0 bases and J shed 8 bases, with 10 bases lying between them. The CDR3 has 13 residues. Germline assignment: CDR1 ENHRY and CDR2 SYGVKD. The CDR3 DNA reads TGTGCCATCAGTGAGTCCCAGGGACGAGGCTACACCTTC. Protein product: CAISESQGRGYTF.

The rearrangement joins TRBV5-5 to TRBJ2-3, with D possibly matching TRBD2 (7 bases). This CDR3 has 14 residues. Germline-derived CDR1 and CDR2 are SGHKS and YYEKEE (reference sequence). V gave up 0 bases and J gave up 6 bases, with 11 bases separating them. Written as DNA, the CDR3 is TGTGCCAGCAGCTTGGCGGCGGGGGCGGATACGCAGTATTTT. The encoded protein is CASSLAAGADTQYF.

The chain links TRBV27 to TRBJ1-4; no clear D. V was clipped by 2 bases and J by 2 bases, with 12 bases between them. The CDR3 covers 16 residues. The germline gives CDR1 MNHEY, CDR2 SMNVEV (reference sequence). The DNA of the CDR3 is TGTGCCAGCAGTTTAGAATTCGGGCCTACTAATGAAAAACTGTTTTTT. Translation gives CASSLEFGPTNEKLFF.

This rearrangement joins TRBV4-3 to TRBJ2-1, with D maybe TRBD1 (6 bases). The CDR3 has 18 amino acids. The V gene lost 1 base and the J gene lost 8 bases, with 24 bases spanning the gap. Germline loops: CDR1 LGHNA, CDR2 YSLEER. CDR3 sequence: CASSQAYSYSQGLHEQFF. CDR3 bases: TGCGCCAGCAGCCAAGCTTACTCGTATTCGCAGGGGCTGCATGAGCAGTTCTTC.